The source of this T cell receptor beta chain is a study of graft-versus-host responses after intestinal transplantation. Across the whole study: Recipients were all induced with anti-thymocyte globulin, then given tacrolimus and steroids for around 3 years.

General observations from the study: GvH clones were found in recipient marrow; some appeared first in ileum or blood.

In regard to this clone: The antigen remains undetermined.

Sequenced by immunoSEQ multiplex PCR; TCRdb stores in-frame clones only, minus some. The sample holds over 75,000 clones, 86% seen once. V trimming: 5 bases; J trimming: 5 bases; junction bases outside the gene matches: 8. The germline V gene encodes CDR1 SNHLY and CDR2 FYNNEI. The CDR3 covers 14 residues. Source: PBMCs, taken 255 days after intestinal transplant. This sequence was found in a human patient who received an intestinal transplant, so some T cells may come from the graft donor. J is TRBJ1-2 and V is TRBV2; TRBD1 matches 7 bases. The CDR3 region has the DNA TGTGCCAGCAGTAGAAGACAGGGTAGATATGGCTACACCTTC. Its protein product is CASSRRQGRYGYTF.